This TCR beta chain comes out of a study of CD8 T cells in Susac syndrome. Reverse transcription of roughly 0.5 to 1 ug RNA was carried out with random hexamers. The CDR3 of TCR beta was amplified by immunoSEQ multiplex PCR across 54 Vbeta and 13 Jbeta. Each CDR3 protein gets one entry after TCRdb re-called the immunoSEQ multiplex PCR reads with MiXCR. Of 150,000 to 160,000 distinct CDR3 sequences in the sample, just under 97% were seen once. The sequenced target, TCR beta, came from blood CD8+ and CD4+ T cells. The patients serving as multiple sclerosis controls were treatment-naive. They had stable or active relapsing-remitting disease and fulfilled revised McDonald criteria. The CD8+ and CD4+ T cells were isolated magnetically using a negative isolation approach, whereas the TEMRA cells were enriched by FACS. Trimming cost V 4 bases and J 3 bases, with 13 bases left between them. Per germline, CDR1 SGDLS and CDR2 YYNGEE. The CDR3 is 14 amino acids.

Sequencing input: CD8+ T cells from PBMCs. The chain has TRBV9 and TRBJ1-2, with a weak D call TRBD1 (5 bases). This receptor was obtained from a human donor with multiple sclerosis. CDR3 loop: CASSPVRGDYGYTF. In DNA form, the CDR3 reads TGTGCCAGCAGCCCCGTGCGGGGCGACTATGGCTACACCTTC.